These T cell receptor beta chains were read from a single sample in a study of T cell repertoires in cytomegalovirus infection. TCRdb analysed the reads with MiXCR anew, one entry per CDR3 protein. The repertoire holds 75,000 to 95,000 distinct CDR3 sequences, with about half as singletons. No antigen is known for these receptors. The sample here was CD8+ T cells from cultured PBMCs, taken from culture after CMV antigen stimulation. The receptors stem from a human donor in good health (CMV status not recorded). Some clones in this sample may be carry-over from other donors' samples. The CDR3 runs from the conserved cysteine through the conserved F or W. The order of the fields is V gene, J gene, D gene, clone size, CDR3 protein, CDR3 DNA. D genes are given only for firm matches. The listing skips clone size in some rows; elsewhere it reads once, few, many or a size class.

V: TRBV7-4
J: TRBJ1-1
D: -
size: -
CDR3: CASTLTGMNTEAFF
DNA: TGTGCCAGCACCCTTACGGGTATGAACACTGAAGCTTTCTTT

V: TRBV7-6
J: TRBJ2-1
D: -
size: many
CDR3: CASSLATGNEQFF
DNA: TGTGCCAGCAGCTTAGCGACGGGTAATGAGCAGTTCTTC

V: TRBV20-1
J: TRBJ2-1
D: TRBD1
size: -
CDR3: CSARERLGRGRDNEQFF
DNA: TGCAGTGCTAGAGAAAGGCTGGGCAGGGGGCGGGACAATGAGCAGTTCTTC

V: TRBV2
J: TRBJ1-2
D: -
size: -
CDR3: CASSETGRGLGDYGYTF
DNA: TGTGCCAGCAGTGAAACAGGCAGGGGATTGGGCGACTATGGCTACACCTTC

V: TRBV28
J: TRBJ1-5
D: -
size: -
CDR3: CASNSRTPDYSNQPQHF
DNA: TGTGCCAGCAATAGCCGCACACCCGATTATAGCAATCAGCCCCAGCATTTT

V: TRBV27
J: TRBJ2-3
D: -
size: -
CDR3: CASSFTRVSSADTQYF
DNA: TGTGCCAGCAGTTTCACTAGAGTTTCATCAGCAGATACGCAGTATTTT

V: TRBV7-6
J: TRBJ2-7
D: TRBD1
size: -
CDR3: CASIPRDSSYEQYF
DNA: TGTGCCAGCATTCCCCGGGACAGCTCCTACGAGCAGTACTTC

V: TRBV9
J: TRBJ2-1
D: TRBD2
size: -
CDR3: CASSFRTSGTPNEQFF
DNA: TGTGCCAGCAGCTTCCGGACTAGCGGGACCCCCAATGAGCAGTTCTTC

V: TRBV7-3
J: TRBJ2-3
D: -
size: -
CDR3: CASSPVDGGTDTQYF
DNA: TGTGCCAGCAGCCCCGTCGACGGAGGCACAGATACGCAGTATTTT

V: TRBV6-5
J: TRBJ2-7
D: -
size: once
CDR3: CASRQRGSYEQYF
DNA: TGTGCCAGCAGACAAAGGGGGAGCTACGAGCAGTACTTC

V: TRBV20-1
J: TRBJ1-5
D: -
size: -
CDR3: CSARHLNQPQHF
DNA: TGCAGTGCTCGACACCTCAATCAGCCCCAGCATTTT

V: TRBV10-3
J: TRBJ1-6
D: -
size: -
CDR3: CAIGSGRDNSPLHF
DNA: TGTGCCATCGGGTCCGGTAGGGATAATTCACCCCTCCACTTT

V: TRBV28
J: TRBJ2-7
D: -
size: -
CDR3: CASSLEASYEQYF
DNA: TGTGCCAGCAGTTTGGAAGCTTCCTACGAGCAGTACTTC

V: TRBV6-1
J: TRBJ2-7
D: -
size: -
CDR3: CASSELRRVYYEQYF
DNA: TGTGCCAGCAGTGAATTACGGCGGGTATACTACGAGCAGTACTTC

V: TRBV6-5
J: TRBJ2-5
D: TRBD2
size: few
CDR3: CASRQTSGRQETQYF
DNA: TGTGCCAGCAGACAGACTAGCGGGAGACAAGAGACCCAGTACTTC

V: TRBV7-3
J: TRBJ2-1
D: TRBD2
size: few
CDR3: CASSLGLAGGNEQFF
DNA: TGTGCCAGCAGCCTCGGACTAGCGGGGGGTAATGAGCAGTTCTTC

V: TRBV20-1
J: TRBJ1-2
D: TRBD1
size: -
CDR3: CSATGQGPHYGYTF
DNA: TGCAGTGCTACCGGACAGGGCCCACACTATGGCTACACCTTC

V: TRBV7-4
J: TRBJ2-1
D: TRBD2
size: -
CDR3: CASSPPSAGVDNEQFF
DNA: TGTGCCAGCAGCCCACCGTCGGCGGGAGTTGACAATGAGCAGTTCTTC

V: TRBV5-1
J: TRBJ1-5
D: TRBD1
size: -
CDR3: CASSLTGDQPQHF
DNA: TGCGCCAGCAGCTTGACAGGGGATCAGCCCCAGCATTTT

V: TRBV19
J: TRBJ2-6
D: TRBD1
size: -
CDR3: CASSRDRGPGANVLTF
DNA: TGTGCCAGTAGTAGGGACAGGGGGCCCGGGGCCAACGTCCTGACTTTC

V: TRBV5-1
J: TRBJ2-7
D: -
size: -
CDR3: CASRPGRGSYEQYF
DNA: TGCGCCAGCAGGCCGGGGAGAGGGTCCTACGAGCAGTACTTC

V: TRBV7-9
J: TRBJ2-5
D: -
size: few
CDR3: CASSLGDLWETQYF
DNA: TGTGCCAGCAGCTTAGGGGACCTATGGGAGACCCAGTACTTC

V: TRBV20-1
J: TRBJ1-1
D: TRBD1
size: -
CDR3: CSAVQDRLNTEAFF
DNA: TGCAGTGCGGTTCAGGACAGGTTGAACACTGAAGCTTTCTTT

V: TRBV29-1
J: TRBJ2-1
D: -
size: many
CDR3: CSGLGASNEQFF
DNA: TGCAGCGGCCTGGGGGCCAGCAATGAGCAGTTCTTC

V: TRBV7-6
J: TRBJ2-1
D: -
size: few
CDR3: CASSLGGIGDEQFF
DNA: TGTGCCAGCAGCTTAGGAGGGATCGGGGATGAGCAGTTCTTC

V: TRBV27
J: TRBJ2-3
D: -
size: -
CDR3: CASSFSAGEIADTQYF
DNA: TGTGCCAGCAGTTTCTCGGCAGGGGAGATAGCAGATACGCAGTATTTT

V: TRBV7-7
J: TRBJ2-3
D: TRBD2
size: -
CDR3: CASSPGTTTSTDTQYF
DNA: TGTGCTAGCAGCCCCGGGACTACAACTAGCACAGATACGCAGTATTTT

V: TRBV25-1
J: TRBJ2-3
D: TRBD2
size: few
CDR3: CATAGVTTDTQYF
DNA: TGTGCCACCGCGGGAGTAACGACAGATACGCAGTATTTT

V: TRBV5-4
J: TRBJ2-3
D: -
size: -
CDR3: CASSFNLLDSTDTQYF
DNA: TGTGCCAGCAGCTTTAATCTCCTGGACAGCACAGATACGCAGTATTTT

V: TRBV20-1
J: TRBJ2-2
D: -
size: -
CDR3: CSAREDRFTGELFF
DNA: TGCAGTGCTAGAGAGGACAGATTCACCGGGGAGCTGTTTTTT

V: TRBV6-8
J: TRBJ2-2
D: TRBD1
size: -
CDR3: CASSYPGQGAGELFF
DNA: TGTGCCAGCAGTTACCCGGGACAGGGGGCCGGGGAGCTGTTTTTT

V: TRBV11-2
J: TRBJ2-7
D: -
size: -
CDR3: CASSLESSLYEQYF
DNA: TGTGCCAGCAGCTTAGAGTCTAGCCTCTACGAGCAGTACTTC

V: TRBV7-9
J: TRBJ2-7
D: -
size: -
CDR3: CASSPLGQTYEQYF
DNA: TGTGCCAGCAGCCCTTTGGGGCAGACCTACGAGCAGTACTTC

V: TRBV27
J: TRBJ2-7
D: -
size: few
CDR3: CASSPSWGPKVDEQYF
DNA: TGTGCCAGCAGTCCATCCTGGGGTCCCAAGGTTGACGAGCAGTACTTC

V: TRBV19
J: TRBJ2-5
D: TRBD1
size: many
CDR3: CASSTGTGGLETQYF
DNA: TGTGCCAGTAGCACCGGGACAGGGGGCCTGGAGACCCAGTACTTC

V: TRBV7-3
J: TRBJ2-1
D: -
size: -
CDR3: CASSLGADEQFF
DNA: TGTGCCAGCAGCTTAGGGGCCGATGAGCAGTTCTTC

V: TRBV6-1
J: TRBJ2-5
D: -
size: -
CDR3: CASSLEWTTEETQYF
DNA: TGTGCCAGCAGCCTTGAGTGGACTACCGAAGAGACCCAGTACTTC

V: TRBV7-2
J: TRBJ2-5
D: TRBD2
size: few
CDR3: CASRRLAGGAETQYF
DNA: TGTGCCAGCAGAAGACTAGCGGGAGGCGCAGAGACCCAGTACTTC

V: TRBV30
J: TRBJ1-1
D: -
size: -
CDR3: CAWSGGTSRTEAFF
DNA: TGTGCCTGGAGTGGCGGGACGAGTCGGACTGAAGCTTTCTTT

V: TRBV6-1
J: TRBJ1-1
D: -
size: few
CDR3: CASSEPSWTGNTEAFF
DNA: TGTGCCAGCAGTGAACCCTCTTGGACGGGGAACACTGAAGCTTTCTTT

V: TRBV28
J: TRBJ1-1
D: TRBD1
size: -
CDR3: CASSPWGQGADTEAFF
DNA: TGTGCCAGCAGCCCCTGGGGACAGGGGGCTGACACTGAAGCTTTCTTT

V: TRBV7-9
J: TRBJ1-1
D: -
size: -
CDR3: CASSSPLEAFF
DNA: TGTGCCAGCAGCTCACCTCTTGAAGCTTTCTTT

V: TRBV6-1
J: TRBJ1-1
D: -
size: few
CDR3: CASTSPLATEAFF
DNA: TGTGCCAGCACCTCCCCCCTGGCCACTGAAGCTTTCTTT

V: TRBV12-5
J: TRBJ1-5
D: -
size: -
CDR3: CASGNGGCSNQPQHF
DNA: TGTGCTAGTGGTAACGGGGGGTGTAGCAATCAGCCCCAGCATTTT

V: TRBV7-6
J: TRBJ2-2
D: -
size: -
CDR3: CASSPDSGELFF
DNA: TGTGCCAGCAGCCCTGACAGCGGGGAGCTGTTTTTT

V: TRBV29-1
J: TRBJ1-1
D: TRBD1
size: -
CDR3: CSVDYRGYEGTEAFF
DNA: TGCAGCGTTGACTACAGGGGGTATGAGGGCACTGAAGCTTTCTTT

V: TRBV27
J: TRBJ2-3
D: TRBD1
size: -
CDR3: CASRSMQGVYTDTQYF
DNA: TGTGCCAGCAGATCGATGCAGGGGGTTTACACAGATACGCAGTATTTT

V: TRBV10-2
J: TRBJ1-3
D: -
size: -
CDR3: CASSESNSGNTIYF
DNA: TGCGCCAGCAGTGAGTCAAACTCTGGAAACACCATATATTTT

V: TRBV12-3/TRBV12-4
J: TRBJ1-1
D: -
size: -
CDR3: CASSPGANTEAFF
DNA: TGTGCCAGCAGTCCGGGGGCGAACACTGAAGCTTTCTTT

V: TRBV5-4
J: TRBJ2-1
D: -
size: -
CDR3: CASSWTTTNEQFF
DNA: TGTGCCAGCAGCTGGACTACTACCAATGAGCAGTTCTTC

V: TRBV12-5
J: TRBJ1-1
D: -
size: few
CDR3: CASGLVLRAPPGMNTEAFF
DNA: TGTGCTAGTGGTTTGGTACTAAGGGCCCCTCCAGGAATGAACACTGAAGCTTTCTTT

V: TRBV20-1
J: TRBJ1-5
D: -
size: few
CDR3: CSARATGLQGVNQPQHF
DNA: TGCAGTGCTAGAGCCACGGGCCTACAGGGTGTTAATCAGCCCCAGCATTTT

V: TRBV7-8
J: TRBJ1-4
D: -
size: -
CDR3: CASTPRFTNEKLFF
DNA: TGTGCCAGCACCCCTCGGTTTACTAATGAAAAACTGTTTTTT